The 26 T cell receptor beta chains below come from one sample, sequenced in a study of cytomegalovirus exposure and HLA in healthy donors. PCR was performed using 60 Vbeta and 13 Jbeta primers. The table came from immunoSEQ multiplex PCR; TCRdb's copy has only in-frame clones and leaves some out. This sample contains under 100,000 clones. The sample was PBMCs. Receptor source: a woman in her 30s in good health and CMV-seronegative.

CDR3: CASSYSLAGGWYEQFF. CDR3 DNA: TGTGCCAGCAGTTACTCCCTAGCGGGGGGCTGGTATGAGCAGTTCTTC. The chain recombines TRBV6-5 with TRBJ2-1; 11 nucleotides match TRBD2. J lost 8 bases, V lost 0 bases, and 6 bases had no gene match. In germline, CDR1 is MNHEY, CDR2 SVGAGI. The CDR3 runs 16 residues.

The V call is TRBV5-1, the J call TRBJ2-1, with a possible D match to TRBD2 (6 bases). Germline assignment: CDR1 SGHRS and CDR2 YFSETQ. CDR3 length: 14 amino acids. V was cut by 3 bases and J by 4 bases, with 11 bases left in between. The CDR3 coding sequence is TGCGCCAGCAGCTATAGCGGTGATTACAATGAGCAGTTCTTC. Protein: CASSYSGDYNEQFF.

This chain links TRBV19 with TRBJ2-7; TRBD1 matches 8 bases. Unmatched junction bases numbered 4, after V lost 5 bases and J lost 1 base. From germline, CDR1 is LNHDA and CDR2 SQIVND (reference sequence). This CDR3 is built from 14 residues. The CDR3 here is CASSVRTGSYEQYF. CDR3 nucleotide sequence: TGTGCCAGTAGTGTACGGACAGGGTCCTACGAGCAGTACTTC.

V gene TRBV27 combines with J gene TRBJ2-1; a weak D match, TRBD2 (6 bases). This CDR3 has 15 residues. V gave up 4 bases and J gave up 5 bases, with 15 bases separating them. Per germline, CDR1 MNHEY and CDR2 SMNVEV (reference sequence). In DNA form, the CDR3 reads TGTGCCAGCAGTTCCAAGCGACTAGTAAACAATGAGCAGTTCTTC. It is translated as CASSSKRLVNNEQFF.

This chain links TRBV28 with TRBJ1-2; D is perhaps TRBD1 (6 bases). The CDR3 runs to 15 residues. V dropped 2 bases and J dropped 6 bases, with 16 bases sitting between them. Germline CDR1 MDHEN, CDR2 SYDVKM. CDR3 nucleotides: TGTGCCAGCAGTTTAATCGGACAGAGAGGGGATGGCTACACCTTC. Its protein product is CASSLIGQRGDGYTF.

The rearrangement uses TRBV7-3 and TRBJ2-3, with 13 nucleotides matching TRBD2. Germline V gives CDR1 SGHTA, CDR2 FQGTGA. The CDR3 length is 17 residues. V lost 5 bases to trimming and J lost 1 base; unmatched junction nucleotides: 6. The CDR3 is CASSALGLAGGTDTQYF. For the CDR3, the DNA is TGTGCCAGCAGCGCCCTAGGACTAGCGGGAGGCACAGATACGCAGTATTTT.

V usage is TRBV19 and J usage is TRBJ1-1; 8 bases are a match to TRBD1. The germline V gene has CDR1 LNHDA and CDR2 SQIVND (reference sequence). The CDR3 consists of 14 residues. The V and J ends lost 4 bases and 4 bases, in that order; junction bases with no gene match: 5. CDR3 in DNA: TGTGCCAGTAGTACGACAGGGGTTGGCACTGAAGCTTTCTTT. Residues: CASSTTGVGTEAFF. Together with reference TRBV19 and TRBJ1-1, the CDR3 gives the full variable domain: DGGITQSPKYLFRKEGQNVTLSCEQNLNHDAMYWYRQDPGQGLRLIYYSQIVNDFQKGDIAEGYSVSREKKESFPLTVTSAQKNPTAFYLCASSTTGVGTEAFFGQGTRLTVV.

The CDR3 bases are TGTGCCAGCAGCTTGGACCTCGGCAGGTTCTATGGCTACACCTTC. Encoded protein: CASSLDLGRFYGYTF. V usage is TRBV5-6 and J usage is TRBJ1-2, with D uncertain. Trimming cost V 0 bases and J 4 bases, with 13 bases left between them. CDR1 and CDR2 from the germline V gene are SGHDT and YYEEEE. This CDR3 is built from 15 residues.

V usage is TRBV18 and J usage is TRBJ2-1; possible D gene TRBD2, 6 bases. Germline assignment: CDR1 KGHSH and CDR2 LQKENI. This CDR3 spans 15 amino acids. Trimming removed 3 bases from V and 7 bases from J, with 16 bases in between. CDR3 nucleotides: TGTGCCAGCTCACCCGACCCGGGACTCAGGAATGAGCAGTTCTTC. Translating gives CASSPDPGLRNEQFF.

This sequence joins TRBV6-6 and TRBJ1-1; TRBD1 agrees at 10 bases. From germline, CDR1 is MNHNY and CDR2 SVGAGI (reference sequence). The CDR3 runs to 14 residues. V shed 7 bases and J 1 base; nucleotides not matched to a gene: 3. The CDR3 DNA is TGTGCCAGCACCCGGGACAGGGGGAACACTGAAGCTTTCTTT. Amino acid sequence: CASTRDRGNTEAFF.

The CDR3, as DNA: TGTGCCGGTCACCGGGTCCTCTATGGCTACACCTTC. Amino acid sequence: CAGHRVLYGYTF. The chain recombines TRBV2 with TRBJ1-2, with no clear D. From germline, CDR1 is SNHLY and CDR2 FYNNEI. With 11 bases removed from V and 4 bases from J, the gap between germline ends came to 14 bases. This CDR3 has 12 amino acids.

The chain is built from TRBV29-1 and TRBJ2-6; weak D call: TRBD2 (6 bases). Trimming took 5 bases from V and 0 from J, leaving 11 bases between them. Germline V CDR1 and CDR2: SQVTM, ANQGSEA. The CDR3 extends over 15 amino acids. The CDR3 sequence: CSVQRAVSGANVLTF. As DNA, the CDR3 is TGCAGCGTTCAGCGGGCGGTCTCTGGGGCCAACGTCCTGACTTTC. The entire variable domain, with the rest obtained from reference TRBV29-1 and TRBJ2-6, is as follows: SAVISQKPSRDICQRGTSLTIQCQVDSQVTMMFWYRQQPGQSLTLIATANQGSEATYESGFVIDKFPISRPNLTFSTLTVSNMSPEDSSIYLCSVQRAVSGANVLTFGAGSRLTVL.

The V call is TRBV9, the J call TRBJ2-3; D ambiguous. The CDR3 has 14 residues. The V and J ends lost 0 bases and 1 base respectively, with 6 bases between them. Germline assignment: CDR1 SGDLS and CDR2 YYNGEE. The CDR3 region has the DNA TGTGCCAGCAGCGTAGGAGTTGGCACAGATACGCAGTATTTT. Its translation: CASSVGVGTDTQYF. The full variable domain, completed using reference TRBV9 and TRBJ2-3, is DSGVTQTPKHLITATGQRVTLRCSPRSGDLSVYWYQQSLDQGLQFLIQYYNGEERAKGNILERFSAQQFPDLHSELNLSSLELGDSALYFCASSVGVGTDTQYFGPGTRLTVL.

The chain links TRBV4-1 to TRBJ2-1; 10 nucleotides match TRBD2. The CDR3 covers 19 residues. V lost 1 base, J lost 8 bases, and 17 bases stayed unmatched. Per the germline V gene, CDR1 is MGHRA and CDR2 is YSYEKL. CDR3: CASSQATLRSSGSTHEQFF. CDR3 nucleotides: TGCGCCAGCAGCCAAGCCACGCTCCGATCTAGCGGGAGTACGCATGAGCAGTTCTTC.

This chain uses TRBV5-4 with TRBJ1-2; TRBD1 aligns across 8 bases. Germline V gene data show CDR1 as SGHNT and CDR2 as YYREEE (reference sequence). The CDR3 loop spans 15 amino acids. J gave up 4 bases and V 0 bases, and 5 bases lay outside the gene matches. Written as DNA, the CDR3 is TGTGCCAGCAGCTTGGGCTTGACAGGGGTCTATGGCTACACCTTC. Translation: CASSLGLTGVYGYTF.

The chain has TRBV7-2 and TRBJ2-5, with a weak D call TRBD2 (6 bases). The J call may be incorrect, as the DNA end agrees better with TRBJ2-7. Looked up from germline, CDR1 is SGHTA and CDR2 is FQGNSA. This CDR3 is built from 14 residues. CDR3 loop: CASSRSGTTYEQYF. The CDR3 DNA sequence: TGTGCCAGCAGCCGTAGCGGTACCACCTACGAGCAGTACTTC.

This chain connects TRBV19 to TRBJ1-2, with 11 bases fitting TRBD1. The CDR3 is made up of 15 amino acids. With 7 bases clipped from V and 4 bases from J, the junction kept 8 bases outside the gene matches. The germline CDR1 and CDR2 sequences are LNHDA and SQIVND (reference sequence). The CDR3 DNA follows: TGTGCCAGTATCGGGGACAGGGGGGCCCTCTATGGCTACACCTTC. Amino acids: CASIGDRGALYGYTF.

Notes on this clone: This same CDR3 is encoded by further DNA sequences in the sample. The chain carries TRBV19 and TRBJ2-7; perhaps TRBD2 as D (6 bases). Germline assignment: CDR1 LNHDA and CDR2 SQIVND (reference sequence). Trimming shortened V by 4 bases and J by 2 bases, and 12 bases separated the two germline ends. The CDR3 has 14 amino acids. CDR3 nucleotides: TGTGCCAGTAGTACACCGGGACTGACCTACGAGCAGTACTTC. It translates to CASSTPGLTYEQYF.

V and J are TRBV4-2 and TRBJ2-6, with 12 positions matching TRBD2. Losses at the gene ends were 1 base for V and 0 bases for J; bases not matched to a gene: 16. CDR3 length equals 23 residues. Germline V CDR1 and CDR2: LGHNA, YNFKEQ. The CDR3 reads CASSQVLAGGPSGTISGANVLTF. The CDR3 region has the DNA TGTGCCAGCAGCCAAGTTCTAGCGGGAGGGCCTAGCGGGACCATCTCTGGGGCCAACGTCCTGACTTTC.

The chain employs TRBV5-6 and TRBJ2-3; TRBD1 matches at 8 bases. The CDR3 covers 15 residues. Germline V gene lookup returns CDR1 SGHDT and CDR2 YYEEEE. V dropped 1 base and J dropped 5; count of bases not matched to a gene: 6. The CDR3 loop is CASSLSQGARDTQYF. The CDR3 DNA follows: TGTGCCAGCAGCTTGAGCCAGGGGGCGCGAGATACGCAGTATTTT.

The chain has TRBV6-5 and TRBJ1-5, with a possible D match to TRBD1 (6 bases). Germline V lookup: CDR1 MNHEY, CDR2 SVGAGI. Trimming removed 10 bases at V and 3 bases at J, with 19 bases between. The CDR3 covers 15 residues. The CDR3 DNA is TGTGCCAACACCGTGGGGGGGCCTTTCAATCAGCCCCAGCATTTT. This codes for CANTVGGPFNQPQHF.

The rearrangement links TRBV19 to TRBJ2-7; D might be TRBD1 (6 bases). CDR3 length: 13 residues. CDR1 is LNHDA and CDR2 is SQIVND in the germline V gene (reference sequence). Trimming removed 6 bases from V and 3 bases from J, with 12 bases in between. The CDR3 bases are TGTGCCAGTAGCCCCAGGGGAAGCTACGAGCAGTACTTC. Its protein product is CASSPRGSYEQYF.

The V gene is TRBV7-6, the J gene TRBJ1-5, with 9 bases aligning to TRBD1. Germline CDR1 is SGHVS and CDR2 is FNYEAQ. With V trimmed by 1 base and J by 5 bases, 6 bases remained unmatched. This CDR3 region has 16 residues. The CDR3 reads CASSLGGQGYDQPQHF. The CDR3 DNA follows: TGTGCCAGCAGCTTAGGGGGACAGGGATACGATCAGCCCCAGCATTTT.

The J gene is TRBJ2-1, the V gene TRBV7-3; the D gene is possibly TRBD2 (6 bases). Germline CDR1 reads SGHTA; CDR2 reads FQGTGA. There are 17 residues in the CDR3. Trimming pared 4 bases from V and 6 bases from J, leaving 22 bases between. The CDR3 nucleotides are TGTGCCAGCAGCTCCAGCGGGTGGGGGTCAAGCGTCAATGAGCAGTTCTTC. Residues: CASSSSGWGSSVNEQFF. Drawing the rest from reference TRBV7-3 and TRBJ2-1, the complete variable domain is GAGVSQTPSNKVTEKGKYVELRCDPISGHTALYWYRQSLGQGPEFLIYFQGTGAADDSGLPNDRFFAVRPEGSVSTLKIQRTERGDSAVYLCASSSSGWGSSVNEQFFGPGTRLTVL.

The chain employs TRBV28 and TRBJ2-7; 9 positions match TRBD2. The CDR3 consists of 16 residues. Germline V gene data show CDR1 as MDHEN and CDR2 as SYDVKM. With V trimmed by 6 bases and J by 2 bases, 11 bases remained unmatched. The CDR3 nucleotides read TGTGCCAGCAGAATAGCCTGGGCTAGCGGGACCTACGAGCAGTACTTC. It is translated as CASRIAWASGTYEQYF. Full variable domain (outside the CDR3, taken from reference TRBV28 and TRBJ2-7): DVKVTQSSRYLVKRTGEKVFLECVQDMDHENMFWYRQDPGLGLRLIYFSYDVKMKEKGDIPEGYSVSREKKERFSLILESASTNQTSMYLCASRIAWASGTYEQYFGPGTRLTVT.

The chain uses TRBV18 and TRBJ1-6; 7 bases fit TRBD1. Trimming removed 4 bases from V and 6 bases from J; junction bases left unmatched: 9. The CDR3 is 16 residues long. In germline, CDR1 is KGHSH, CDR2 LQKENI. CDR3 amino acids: CASSLATGLANSPLHF. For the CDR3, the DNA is TGTGCCAGCTCACTCGCGACAGGGCTGGCTAATTCACCCCTCCACTTT. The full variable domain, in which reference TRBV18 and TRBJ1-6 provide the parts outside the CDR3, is NAGVMQNPRHLVRRRGQEARLRCSPMKGHSHVYWYRQLPEEGLKFMVYLQKENIIDESGMPKERFSAEFPKEGPSILRIQQVVRGDSAAYFCASSLATGLANSPLHFGNGTRLTVT.